These 19 T cell receptor beta chains share one sample of origin, sequenced in a study of shared T cell receptors in the human thymus. Libraries were prepared by immunoSEQ multiplex PCR; TCRdb keeps only in-frame clonotypes and omits some of them. The table has about 380,000 clones, 95% seen once. Sample: thymocytes. The source is a human donor.

V is TRBV4-3 and J is TRBJ1-4; D might be TRBD1 (5 bases). The ends were cut back, 4 bases at V and 8 bases at J, with 20 bases in the middle. CDR1 and CDR2 from the germline V gene are LGHNA and YSLEER. This CDR3 is 16 amino acids long. The DNA of the CDR3 is TGCGCCAGCAGCCCTTATAGGGGATCCTGGGGAGAAAAACTGTTTTTT. This encodes CASSPYRGSWGEKLFF.

DNA for the CDR3: TGTGCCAGCAGGAGCGGGAGCTCCTACAATGAGCAGTTCTTC. This translates into CASRSGSSYNEQFF. This sequence joins TRBV6-5 and TRBJ2-1, with 8 bases aligning to TRBD2. CDR1 and CDR2 (germline): MNHEY, SVGAGI. V dropped 6 bases and J dropped 0; count of bases not matched to a gene: 1. This CDR3 region has 14 residues.

This chain uses TRBV7-2 with TRBJ2-2, with a tentative D call TRBD1 (6 bases). The germline V and J ends were trimmed by 5 bases and 2 bases, with 12 bases remaining between them. This CDR3 comprises 15 residues. CDR1 is SGHTA and CDR2 is FQGNSA in the germline V gene. The CDR3 nucleotides are TGTGCCAGCAGCGCCCCGGACAGAAACACCGGGGAGCTGTTTTTT. This translates into CASSAPDRNTGELFF.

The V and J genes are TRBV9 and TRBJ1-1; D is possibly TRBD1 (5 bases). CDR1 and CDR2 from the germline V gene are SGDLS and YYNGEE. Trimming left V 0 bases short and J 6 bases short, with 12 bases between. The CDR3 contains 14 residues. The CDR3 bases are TGTGCCAGCAGCGTAGTGGGACCGGGGTCTGAAGCTTTCTTT. It encodes CASSVVGPGSEAFF.

The rearrangement joins TRBV18 to TRBJ1-2; D is ambiguous. The CDR3 length is 14 residues. Germline loops: CDR1 KGHSH, CDR2 LQKENI. Between the trimmed V and J ends, which lost 6 bases and 14 bases, there was a span of 25 bases. CDR3 region: CASSLRRPSNPFTF. As DNA, the CDR3 is TGTGCCAGCTCCCTACGTAGGCCATCTAACCCTTTTACCTTC.

This rearrangement joins TRBV5-8 to TRBJ2-7, with D tentatively TRBD1 or TRBD2 (6 bases each). CDR1 and CDR2 from the germline V gene are SGHTS and YDEGEE. This CDR3 comprises 19 residues. Trimming shortened V by 3 bases and J by 2 bases, and 27 bases separated the two germline ends. Here the CDR3 DNA reads TGTGCCAGCAGCTCGATGGGGGCGCCGGGACTTCCACACCCCTACGAGCAGTACTTC. Its translation: CASSSMGAPGLPHPYEQYF.

The V call is TRBV19, the J call TRBJ2-3, with D unclear. CDR1 is LNHDA and CDR2 is SQIVND in the germline V gene (reference sequence). Trimming took 3 bases from V and 4 from J, leaving 8 bases between them. CDR3 length: 13 residues. CDR3 region: CASSISGADTQYF. The CDR3 region has the DNA TGTGCCAGTAGTATTTCTGGGGCAGATACGCAGTATTTT.

The gene calls are TRBV2 and TRBJ2-1, with 8 positions matching TRBD1. Germline V CDR1 and CDR2: SNHLY, FYNNEI. CDR3 length: 15 residues. Trimming removed 6 bases from V and 2 bases from J; junction bases left unmatched: 6. The CDR3 region has the DNA TGTGCCAGCAGGAGACAGGGGTGGCCCTACAATGAGCAGTTCTTC. Its translation is CASRRQGWPYNEQFF.

This clone has only a few counts. This sequence joins TRBV28 and TRBJ1-5; no clear D. CDR1 and CDR2 from the germline V gene are MDHEN and SYDVKM. Trimming took 5 bases from V and 3 from J, leaving 8 bases between them. The CDR3 loop spans 13 amino acids. This CDR3 reads CASSELLNQPQHF. The CDR3 DNA is TGTGCCAGCAGTGAACTACTCAATCAGCCCCAGCATTTT.

CDR3 in DNA: TGTGCCAGCAGCCCGGCGGGACTAGCGGAGGAAACCTACAATGAGCAGTTCTTC. It translates to CASSPAGLAEETYNEQFF. This chain links TRBV11-2 with TRBJ2-1, with 11 bases fitting TRBD2. V trimming: 5 bases; J trimming: 2 bases; junction bases outside the gene matches: 11. The CDR3 has 18 amino acids. Looked up from germline, CDR1 is SGHAT and CDR2 is FQNNGV.

The chain joins TRBV27 to TRBJ2-7; no clear D gene. The V end was cut by 5 bases, the J end by 3 bases, with 17 bases between. The CDR3 has 15 amino acids. The germline gives CDR1 MNHEY, CDR2 SMNVEV (reference sequence). Here the CDR3 reads CASSPRGLSGYEQYF. The CDR3 DNA is TGTGCCAGCAGTCCCCGAGGTCTATCAGGCTACGAGCAGTACTTC.

The chain links TRBV7-2 to TRBJ2-7; TRBD1 matches at 7 bases. CDR1 is SGHTA and CDR2 is FQGNSA in the germline V gene. The CDR3 sequence is 12 residues long. Trimming cost V 5 bases and J 7 bases; bases outside gene matches: 5. CDR3: CASSQRQGEQYF. CDR3 bases: TGTGCCAGCAGCCAAAGACAGGGAGAGCAGTACTTC.

The V gene is TRBV27, the J gene TRBJ1-1; the match to TRBD1 covers 8 bases. Trimming took 1 base from V and 3 from J; bases not matched to a gene: 10. Per the germline V gene, CDR1 is MNHEY and CDR2 is SMNVEV (reference sequence). The CDR3 totals 17 residues. The CDR3 loop reads CASSLLTGDRVDTEAFF. For the CDR3, the DNA is TGTGCCAGCAGTTTATTGACAGGGGATCGGGTAGACACTGAAGCTTTCTTT.

The V gene is TRBV2, the J gene TRBJ1-3; the D gene is possibly TRBD1 (6 bases). The CDR3 consists of 16 residues. Trimming shortened V by 6 bases and J by 4 bases, and 19 bases separated the two germline ends. CDR1 is SNHLY and CDR2 is FYNNEI in the germline V gene. The CDR3 protein is CASRSPPGAGGNTIYF. CDR3 coding DNA: TGTGCCAGCAGGTCCCCCCCAGGGGCTGGGGGAAACACCATATATTTT.

The J gene is TRBJ2-5, the V gene TRBV9; D is perhaps TRBD2 (5 bases). The CDR3 length is 14 residues. Looked up from germline, CDR1 is SGDLS and CDR2 is YYNGEE. Trimming removed 7 bases at V and 3 bases at J, with 16 bases between. This CDR3 reads CASSPAEGKETQYF. For the CDR3, the DNA is TGTGCCAGCTCCCCCGCCGAGGGAAAAGAGACCCAGTACTTC. Drawing the rest from reference TRBV9 and TRBJ2-5, the complete variable domain is DSGVTQTPKHLITATGQRVTLRCSPRSGDLSVYWYQQSLDQGLQFLIQYYNGEERAKGNILERFSAQQFPDLHSELNLSSLELGDSALYFCASSPAEGKETQYFGPGTRLLVL.

The chain joins TRBV7-3 to TRBJ1-5, with D possibly matching TRBD1 (5 bases). CDR3 length: 14 amino acids. The ends were cut back, 5 bases at V and 6 bases at J, with 14 bases in the middle. CDR1 is SGHTA and CDR2 is FQGTGA in the germline V gene. This CDR3 is CASSPGGGPQPQHF. The CDR3 DNA reads as TGTGCCAGCAGCCCCGGGGGGGGTCCTCAGCCCCAGCATTTT.

CDR3 bases: TGTGCCAGCAGCTACAGACTAGCGGGAGGAGTCGCAGATACGCAGTATTTT. The encoded protein is CASSYRLAGGVADTQYF. The chain combines TRBV7-9 with TRBJ2-3; 13 nucleotides agree with TRBD2. Trimming took 4 bases from V and 4 from J; bases not matched to a gene: 8. Germline V gene sequence: CDR1 SEHNR, CDR2 FQNEAQ (reference sequence). The CDR3 covers 17 residues.

This clone was detected only once. The V call is TRBV5-6, the J call TRBJ2-5, with a weak D call TRBD1 (5 bases). This CDR3 comprises 14 residues. V gave up 3 bases and J gave up 5 bases, with 14 bases separating them. Germline V lookup: CDR1 SGHDT, CDR2 YYEEEE. This CDR3 is CASSWPGASETQYF. The CDR3 nucleotides are TGTGCCAGCAGCTGGCCTGGGGCGTCGGAGACCCAGTACTTC.

The chain couples TRBV28 to TRBJ2-7, with TRBD2 as a possible D gene (6 bases). Trimming left V 8 bases short and J 3 bases short, with 17 bases between. CDR3 length equals 14 residues. CDR1 is MDHEN and CDR2 is SYDVKM in the germline V gene. The CDR3 protein is CASGGIQTLYEQYF. CDR3 bases: TGTGCCAGCGGGGGGATTCAGACGCTCTACGAGCAGTACTTC.